This TCR beta chain originates from a study of blood T cell repertoires in COVID-19. The assay was immunoSEQ multiplex PCR, and TCRdb's table has in-frame clones only and misses some. This sample has fewer than 65,000 clones, with roughly 74% found just once. CDR1 is SNHLY and CDR2 is FYNNEI in the germline V gene. The CDR3 is 15 residues long. V was pared by 2 bases and J by 3 bases, with 6 bases of the junction left unmatched. The sequence was obtained from a human donor in a cohort sampled during active COVID-19. The chain recombines TRBV2 with TRBJ2-7, with 8 bases lining up with TRBD2. Input material: peripheral blood. The chain's CDR3 is CASSERLAGFYEQYF. The CDR3 region has the DNA TGTGCCAGCAGTGAAAGGCTAGCGGGCTTCTACGAGCAGTACTTC.